A single sample gave rise to the 30 T cell receptor beta chains below, sequenced in a study of blood T cell repertoires in COVID-19. Using immunoSEQ multiplex PCR, the repertoire was profiled, and TCRdb retains in-frame clones only, with some absent. This sample has a few hundred thousand clones, with 85% to 90% found just once. The material sequenced was PBMCs or T cells enriched from blood (not recorded which). These receptors all come from a man aged 30 to 45 who had recovered from COVID-19.

This chain uses TRBV5-4 with TRBJ2-3; TRBD2 might be the D (6 bases). From germline, CDR1 is SGHNT and CDR2 YYREEE (reference sequence). The CDR3 totals 15 residues. V shed 4 bases and J shed 5 bases, with 17 bases lying between them. The CDR3 loop reads CASSPEASVVDTQYF. In nucleotides, the CDR3 is TGTGCCAGCAGCCCGGAGGCTAGCGTTGTAGATACGCAGTATTTT.

Concerning this clone: The same CDR3 can be traced to other DNA sequences in this sample. This rearrangement joins TRBV28 to TRBJ2-7, with 12 positions matching TRBD2. V gave up 5 bases and J gave up 7 bases; unmatched junction bases: 6. The CDR3 covers 14 residues. Germline loops: CDR1 MDHEN, CDR2 SYDVKM. This CDR3 is CASSLTSGRYEQYF. CDR3 sequence (DNA): TGTGCCAGCAGTCTTACTAGCGGGAGGTATGAGCAGTACTTC.

This clone has only a few counts. The CDR3 DNA reads TGTGCCAGCAGCCCCAGGGGCCCCTTGAACACTGAAGCTTTCTTT. Its translation: CASSPRGPLNTEAFF. The chain recombines TRBV7-2 with TRBJ1-1, with D maybe TRBD1 (6 bases). The length of the CDR3 is 15 residues. Germline-derived CDR1 and CDR2 are SGHTA and FQGNSA. Between the trimmed V and J ends, which lost 5 bases and 0 bases, there was a span of 13 bases.

The V call is TRBV7-3, the J call TRBJ2-7; D is uncertain. CDR1 SGHTA and CDR2 FQGTGA come from the germline V gene. The CDR3 contains 13 residues. The ends were cut back, 2 bases at V and 4 bases at J, with 9 bases in the middle. CDR3 loop: CASSLGRSYEQYF. The CDR3 DNA sequence: TGTGCCAGCAGCTTAGGTCGGTCTTACGAGCAGTACTTC.

The J gene is TRBJ2-7, the V gene TRBV6-1; D gene unclear. The V and J ends lost 3 bases and 0 bases respectively, with 9 bases between them. This CDR3 has 14 amino acids. The germline V gene encodes CDR1 MNHNS and CDR2 SASEGT. CDR3 loop: CASSDRMSSYEQYF. The CDR3 DNA follows: TGTGCCAGCAGTGACAGGATGAGCTCCTACGAGCAGTACTTC.

The rearrangement joins TRBV7-2 to TRBJ2-1; TRBD2 matches 10 bases. This CDR3 is 14 amino acids long. The germline CDR1 and CDR2 sequences are SGHTA and FQGNSA. V trimming: 5 bases; J trimming: 8 bases; junction bases outside the gene matches: 6. This CDR3 reads CASSRTSGFDEQFF. The CDR3 coding sequence is TGTGCCAGCAGCAGGACTAGCGGATTCGATGAGCAGTTCTTC.

This sequence joins TRBV7-2 and TRBJ2-7; D possibly corresponds to TRBD2 (6 bases). Trimming removed 1 base at V and 3 bases at J, with 10 bases between. Germline values: CDR1 SGHTA, CDR2 FQGNSA. The CDR3 runs 14 residues. CDR3 protein: CASSLGGGVYEQYF. Here the CDR3 DNA reads TGTGCCAGCAGCTTAGGAGGCGGGGTCTACGAGCAGTACTTC.

On this clone itself: At one end the junction does not follow the germline gene, possibly because of a read error. This chain uses TRBV4-1 with TRBJ2-7; possibly TRBD1 for D (6 bases). This CDR3 comprises 14 residues. The germline V gene has CDR1 MGHRA and CDR2 YSYEKL. DNA of the CDR3: TGCGCCAGCACCCAAGCGGCAGGGGTCTTTGAGCAGTACTTC. Amino acids: CASTQAAGVFEQYF.

The chain combines TRBV7-2 with TRBJ2-2; 7 bases match TRBD2. Germline V gene lookup returns CDR1 SGHTA and CDR2 FQGNSA. Trimming cost V 1 base and J 0 bases; bases outside gene matches: 2. This CDR3 spans 16 amino acids. The CDR3 coding sequence is TGTGCCAGCAGCTTAGTCGGGGGGACGAACACCGGGGAGCTGTTTTTT. This gives the protein CASSLVGGTNTGELFF.

The genes are TRBV6-5 and TRBJ2-1; 9 bases align to TRBD1. V was pared by 2 bases and J by 8 bases, with 4 bases of the junction left unmatched. Germline V gives CDR1 MNHEY, CDR2 SVGAGI. The CDR3 length is 14 residues. The DNA for the CDR3 is TGTGCCAGCAGTTACGCGGACAGGGGTCATGAGCAGTTCTTC. Its protein is CASSYADRGHEQFF.

The chain employs TRBV19 and TRBJ2-7, with 14 nucleotides matching TRBD2. The germline gives CDR1 LNHDA, CDR2 SQIVND (reference sequence). This CDR3 has 15 residues. V lost 6 bases and J lost 5; bases outside the gene matches: 6. CDR3 in DNA: TGTGCCAGTAGCTCGGGACTAGCGGGAGTCAACGAGCAGTACTTC. Amino acids: CASSSGLAGVNEQYF.

This sequence joins TRBV5-1 and TRBJ1-4; 7 bases line up with TRBD1. Germline lookup yields CDR1 SGHRS and CDR2 YFSETQ. The trim removed 6 bases at V and 5 bases at J, leaving 7 bases unmatched. The CDR3 sequence is 14 residues long. The CDR3 DNA reads TGCGCCAGCAACGAGGGGGACAGAAATGAAAAACTGTTTTTT. Translation: CASNEGDRNEKLFF.

The V call is TRBV24-1, the J call TRBJ2-7, with unresolved D. The CDR3 spans 13 residues. V was shortened by 2 bases and J by 3 bases, with 7 bases between the two germline ends. In germline, CDR1 is KGHDR, CDR2 SFDVKD. The CDR3 sequence: CATSDSGHYEQYF. The CDR3 region has the DNA TGTGCCACCAGTGATTCTGGCCACTACGAGCAGTACTTC.

This chain joins TRBV11-2 and TRBJ1-3; D gene unclear. From germline, CDR1 is SGHAT and CDR2 FQNNGV. The CDR3 runs 14 residues. V gave up 4 bases and J gave up 1 base, with 8 bases separating them. Here the CDR3 DNA reads TGTGCCAGCAGCTATCTGGAGTCTGGAAACACCATATATTTT. This translates into CASSYLESGNTIYF.

Details on this clone: An end of the junction differs from the germline gene, which may be a read error. The genes are TRBV11-2 and TRBJ2-1; weak D call: TRBD1 (6 bases). Germline CDR1 and CDR2: SGHAT and FQNNGV. The length of the CDR3 is 16 residues. The CDR3 nucleotides read TGTACCAGCAGCTTAGGCCCCAGTGGACAGTACAATGAGCAGTTCTTC. This sequence encodes CTSSLGPSGQYNEQFF.

This rearrangement joins TRBV7-8 to TRBJ2-1; D gene ambiguous. The CDR3 spans 11 residues. In germline, CDR1 is SGHVS, CDR2 FQNEAQ. V lost 6 bases and J lost 8, with 8 bases in between. In DNA, the CDR3 is TGTGCCAGCAGTTACCGGTATGAGCAGTTCTTC. Encoded protein: CASSYRYEQFF.

Only one count was recorded for this clone. This rearrangement joins TRBV5-1 to TRBJ1-6, with D uncertain. Germline V gives CDR1 SGHRS, CDR2 YFSETQ. V lost 0 bases to trimming and J lost 7 bases, with 11 bases between them. The CDR3 is made up of 15 amino acids. DNA for the CDR3: TGCGCCAGCAGCTTGGGACCGAGCGGCAATTCACCCCTCCACTTT. Its protein is CASSLGPSGNSPLHF. Supplemented by reference TRBV5-1 and TRBJ1-6, the full variable domain reads KAGVTQTPRYLIKTRGQQVTLSCSPISGHRSVSWYQQTPGQGLQFLFEYFSETQRNKGNFPGRFSGRQFSNSRSEMNVSTLELGDSALYLCASSLGPSGNSPLHFGNGTRLTVT.

The J gene is TRBJ2-1, the V gene TRBV7-2, with a possible D match to TRBD1 (5 bases). The CDR3 is 16 amino acids. The germline V gene encodes CDR1 SGHTA and CDR2 FQGNSA. The V end was cut by 7 bases, the J end by 0 bases, with 16 bases between. The CDR3 region is CASTSRAFPSYNEQFF. Written as DNA, the CDR3 is TGTGCCAGCACCTCCAGGGCCTTTCCCTCCTACAATGAGCAGTTCTTC.

Points on this clone: Other nucleotide sequences from this sample produce the same CDR3. The chain links TRBV5-1 to TRBJ1-1; TRBD1 agrees at 7 bases. The CDR3 sequence is 14 residues long. Germline-derived CDR1 and CDR2 are SGHRS and YFSETQ. J was trimmed by 4 bases and V by 0 bases; bases with no gene match: 3. The CDR3 nucleotides are TGCGCCAGCAGCTTGGGACAGGGCAGCACTGAAGCTTTCTTT. Protein product: CASSLGQGSTEAFF.

The V and J genes are TRBV3-1 (or the pseudogene TRBV3-2) and TRBJ2-5; TRBD2 matches 10 bases. V lost 0 bases, J lost 7 bases, and 5 bases stayed unmatched. Germline CDR1 LGHDT, CDR2 YNNKEL (reference sequence). The CDR3 runs 15 residues. The CDR3 loop is CASSQELLAGRTQYF. CDR3 sequence (DNA): TGTGCCAGCAGCCAAGAATTACTAGCGGGACGGACCCAGTACTTC.

The chain carries TRBV27 and TRBJ1-1; D is unresolved. The germline V gene encodes CDR1 MNHEY and CDR2 SMNVEV (reference sequence). The CDR3 consists of 13 residues. Deletions cut 7 bases from V and 4 bases from J, with 13 bases between. The DNA for the CDR3 is TGTGCCAGCATCCTGTTCCCGGGCACTGAAGCTTTCTTT. Amino acids: CASILFPGTEAFF.

The genes are TRBV29-1 and TRBJ1-5, with D perhaps TRBD1 (6 bases). This CDR3 comprises 14 residues. V lost 2 bases to trimming and J lost 3 bases, with 11 bases between them. CDR1 and CDR2 from the germline V gene are SQVTM and ANQGSEA. The CDR3 DNA reads as TGCAGCGTTGAAAACAGGACAGACAATCAGCCCCAGCATTTT. Translating gives CSVENRTDNQPQHF.

The chain combines TRBV19 with TRBJ1-2; TRBD1 matches 8 bases. This CDR3 has 14 amino acids. Looked up from germline, CDR1 is LNHDA and CDR2 is SQIVND (reference sequence). V trimming: 3 bases; J trimming: 4 bases; junction bases outside the gene matches: 4. For the CDR3, the DNA is TGTGCCAGTAGTATTTCCGACAGGGGCTATGGCTACACCTTC. Its protein product is CASSISDRGYGYTF.

J is TRBJ1-1 and V is TRBV9; D remains ambiguous. The CDR3 has 16 amino acids. The germline V gene has CDR1 SGDLS and CDR2 YYNGEE. The V end lost 0 bases, the J end lost 1 base, and 13 bases lay between the germline ends. CDR3 region: CASSVDPSSGNTEAFF. CDR3 coding DNA: TGTGCCAGCAGCGTAGACCCCTCCTCGGGGAACACTGAAGCTTTCTTT. Full variable domain (rest looked up from reference TRBV9 and TRBJ1-1): DSGVTQTPKHLITATGQRVTLRCSPRSGDLSVYWYQQSLDQGLQFLIQYYNGEERAKGNILERFSAQQFPDLHSELNLSSLELGDSALYFCASSVDPSSGNTEAFFGQGTRLTVV.

This clone was seen a few times. CDR3 loop: CASSPGADPMNTEAFF. As DNA, the CDR3 is TGTGCCAGCTCACCGGGGGCAGATCCAATGAACACTGAAGCTTTCTTT. The V gene is TRBV18, the J gene TRBJ1-1; D might be TRBD1 (6 bases). The germline gives CDR1 KGHSH, CDR2 LQKENI. CDR3 size: 16 residues. Trimming shortened V by 3 bases and J by 0 bases, and 14 bases separated the two germline ends.

The count of this clone is one. DNA of the CDR3: TGTGCCAGCAGCCCCCGGGGCAGGGGGGCCTACGAGCAGTACTTC. Its translation is CASSPRGRGAYEQYF. V is TRBV7-8 and J is TRBJ2-7; a possible D gene is TRBD1 (7 bases). Per germline, CDR1 SGHVS and CDR2 FQNEAQ. The CDR3 is 15 residues long. The germline V and J ends were trimmed by 5 bases and 2 bases, with 16 bases remaining between them.

This chain links TRBV27 with TRBJ2-2; D call uncertain. V lost 5 bases, J lost 2 bases, and 12 bases lay in between. Germline assignment: CDR1 MNHEY and CDR2 SMNVEV (reference sequence). The CDR3 spans 15 residues. This CDR3 reads CASSPLLINTGELFF. The CDR3 coding sequence is TGTGCCAGCAGTCCCCTCTTAATAAACACCGGGGAGCTGTTTTTT.

The V and J genes are TRBV5-1 and TRBJ1-6; a possible D gene is TRBD1 (5 bases). V was trimmed by 0 bases and J by 10 bases, leaving 17 bases between them. The CDR3 covers 16 residues. The germline CDR1 and CDR2 sequences are SGHRS and YFSETQ. The CDR3 here is CASSLAQGVVGSPLHF. The CDR3 nucleotides read TGCGCCAGCAGCTTGGCTCAAGGGGTTGTAGGATCACCCCTCCACTTT.

The chain carries TRBV7-9 and TRBJ1-4; 10 positions match TRBD1. V lost 5 bases, J lost 11 bases, and 14 bases stayed unmatched. Germline V CDR1 and CDR2: SEHNR, FQNEAQ (reference sequence). This CDR3 has 16 amino acids. CDR3 DNA: TGTGCCAGCAGCATACAGTACGGGACAGGGGTCGTGAAACTGTTTTTT. It yields the protein CASSIQYGTGVVKLFF.

J is TRBJ2-1 and V is TRBV13, with a weak D call TRBD2 (6 bases). There are 15 residues in the CDR3. The germline V gene encodes CDR1 PRHDT and CDR2 FYEKMQ (reference sequence). Trimming stripped 1 base from V and 5 bases from J, with 12 bases between. The CDR3 DNA follows: TGTGCCAGCAGCTTAGCTCGCTGGACTAACAATGAGCAGTTCTTC. Encoded protein: CASSLARWTNNEQFF.